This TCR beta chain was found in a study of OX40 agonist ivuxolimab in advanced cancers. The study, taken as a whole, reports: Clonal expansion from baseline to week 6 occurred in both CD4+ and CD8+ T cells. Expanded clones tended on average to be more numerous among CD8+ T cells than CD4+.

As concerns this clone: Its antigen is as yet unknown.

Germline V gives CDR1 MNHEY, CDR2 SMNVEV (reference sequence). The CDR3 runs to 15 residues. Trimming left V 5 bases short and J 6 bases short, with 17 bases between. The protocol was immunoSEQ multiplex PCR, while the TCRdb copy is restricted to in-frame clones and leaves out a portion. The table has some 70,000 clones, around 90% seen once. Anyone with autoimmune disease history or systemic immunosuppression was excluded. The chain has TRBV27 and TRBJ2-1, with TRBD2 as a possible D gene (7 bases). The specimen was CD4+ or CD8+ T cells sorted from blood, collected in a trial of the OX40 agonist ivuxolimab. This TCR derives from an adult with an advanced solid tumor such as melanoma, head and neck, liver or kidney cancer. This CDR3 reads CASSRREVGANEQFF. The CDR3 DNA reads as TGTGCCAGCAGTCGCCGGGAGGTGGGGGCCAATGAGCAGTTCTTC.